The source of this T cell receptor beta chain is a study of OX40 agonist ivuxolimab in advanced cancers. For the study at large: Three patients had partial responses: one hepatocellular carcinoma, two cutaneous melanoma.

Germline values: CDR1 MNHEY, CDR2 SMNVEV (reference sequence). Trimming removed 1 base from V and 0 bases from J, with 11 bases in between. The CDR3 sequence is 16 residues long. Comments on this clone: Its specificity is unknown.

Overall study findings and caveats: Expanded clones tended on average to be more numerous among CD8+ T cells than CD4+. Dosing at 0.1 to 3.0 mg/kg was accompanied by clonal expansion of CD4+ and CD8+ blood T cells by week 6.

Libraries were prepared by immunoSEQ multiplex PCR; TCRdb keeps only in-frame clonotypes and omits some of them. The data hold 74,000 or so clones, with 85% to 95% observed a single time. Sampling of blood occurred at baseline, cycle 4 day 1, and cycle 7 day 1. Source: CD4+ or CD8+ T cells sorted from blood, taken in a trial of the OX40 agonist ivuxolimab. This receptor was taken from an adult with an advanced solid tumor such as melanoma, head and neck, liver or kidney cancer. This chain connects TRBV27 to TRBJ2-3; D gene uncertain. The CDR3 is CASSLFPGTSTDTQYF. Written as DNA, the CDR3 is TGTGCCAGCAGTTTATTTCCGGGTACTAGCACAGATACGCAGTATTTT.